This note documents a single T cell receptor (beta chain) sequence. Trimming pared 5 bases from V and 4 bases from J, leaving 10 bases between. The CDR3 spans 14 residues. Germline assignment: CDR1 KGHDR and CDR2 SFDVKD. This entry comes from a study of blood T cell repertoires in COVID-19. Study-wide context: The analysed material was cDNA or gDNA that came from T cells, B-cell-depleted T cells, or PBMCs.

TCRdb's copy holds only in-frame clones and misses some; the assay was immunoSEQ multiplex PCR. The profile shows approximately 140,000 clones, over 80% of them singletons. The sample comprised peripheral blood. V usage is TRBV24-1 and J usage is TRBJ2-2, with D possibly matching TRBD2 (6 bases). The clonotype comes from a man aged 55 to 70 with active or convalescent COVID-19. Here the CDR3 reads CATSGGVGTGELFF. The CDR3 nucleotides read TGTGCCACCAGTGGCGGGGTCGGCACCGGGGAGCTGTTTTTT.